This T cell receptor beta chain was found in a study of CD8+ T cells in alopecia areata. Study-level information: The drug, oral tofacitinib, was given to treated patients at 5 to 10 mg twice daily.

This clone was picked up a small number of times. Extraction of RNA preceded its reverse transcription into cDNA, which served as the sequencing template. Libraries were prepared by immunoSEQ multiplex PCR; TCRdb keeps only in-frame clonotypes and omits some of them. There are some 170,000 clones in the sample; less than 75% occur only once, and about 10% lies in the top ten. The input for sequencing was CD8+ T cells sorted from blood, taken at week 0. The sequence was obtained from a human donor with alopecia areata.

The CDR3 DNA reads as TGCGCCAGCAGCCGCTTAGGTTCCTCTGGAAACACCATATATTTT. Amino acid sequence: CASSRLGSSGNTIYF. The chain couples TRBV5-1 to TRBJ1-3; D is unresolved. The CDR3 runs to 15 residues. The germline V gene has CDR1 SGHRS and CDR2 YFSETQ. The ends were cut back, 4 bases at V and 0 bases at J, with 11 bases in the middle.